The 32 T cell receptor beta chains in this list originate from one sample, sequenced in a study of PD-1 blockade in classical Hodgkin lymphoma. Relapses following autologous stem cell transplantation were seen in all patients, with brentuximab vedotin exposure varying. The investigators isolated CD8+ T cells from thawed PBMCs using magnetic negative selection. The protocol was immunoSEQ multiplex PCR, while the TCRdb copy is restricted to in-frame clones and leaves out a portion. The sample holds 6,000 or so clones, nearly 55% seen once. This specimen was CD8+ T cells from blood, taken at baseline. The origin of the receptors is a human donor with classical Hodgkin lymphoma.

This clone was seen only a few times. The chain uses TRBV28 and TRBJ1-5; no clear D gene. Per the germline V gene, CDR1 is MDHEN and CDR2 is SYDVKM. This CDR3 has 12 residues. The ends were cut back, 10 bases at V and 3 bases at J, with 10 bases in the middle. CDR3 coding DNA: TGTGCCATCGCGGGTTTCAATCAGCCCCAGCATTTT. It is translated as CAIAGFNQPQHF.

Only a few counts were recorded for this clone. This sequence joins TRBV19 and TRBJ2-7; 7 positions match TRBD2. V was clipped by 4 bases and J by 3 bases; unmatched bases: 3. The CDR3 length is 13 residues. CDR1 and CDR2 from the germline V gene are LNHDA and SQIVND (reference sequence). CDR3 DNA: TGTGCCAGTAGTAGCGGGAGAATCTACGAGCAGTACTTC. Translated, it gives CASSSGRIYEQYF.

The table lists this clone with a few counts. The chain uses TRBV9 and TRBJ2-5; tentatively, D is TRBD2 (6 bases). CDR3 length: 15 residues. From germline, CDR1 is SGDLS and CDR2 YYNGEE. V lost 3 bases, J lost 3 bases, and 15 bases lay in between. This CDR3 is CASSGWPGDEETQYF. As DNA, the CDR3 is TGTGCCAGCAGCGGGTGGCCGGGAGATGAAGAGACCCAGTACTTC.

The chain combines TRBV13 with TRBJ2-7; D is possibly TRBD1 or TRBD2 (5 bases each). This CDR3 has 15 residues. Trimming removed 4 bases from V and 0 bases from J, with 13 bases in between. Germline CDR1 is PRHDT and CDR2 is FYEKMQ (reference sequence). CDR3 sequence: CASSWFRESSYEQYF. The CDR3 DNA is TGTGCCAGCAGCTGGTTCAGGGAGAGCTCCTACGAGCAGTACTTC.

CDR3 nucleotides: TGTGCCAGCAGTTTTCCGGGACAGGGGGCATCTAACTATGGCTACACCTTC. Encoded protein: CASSFPGQGASNYGYTF. The chain recombines TRBV28 with TRBJ1-2, with 12 bases fitting TRBD1. CDR3 length equals 17 residues. V shed 3 bases, J shed 0 bases, and the junction held 5 bases outside the gene matches. CDR1 and CDR2 (germline): MDHEN, SYDVKM.

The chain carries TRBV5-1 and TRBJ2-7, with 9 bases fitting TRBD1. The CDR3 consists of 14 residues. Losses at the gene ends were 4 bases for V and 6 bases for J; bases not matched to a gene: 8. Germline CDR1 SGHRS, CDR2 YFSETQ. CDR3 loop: CASSPEWTGAEQYF. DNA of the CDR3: TGCGCCAGCAGCCCGGAATGGACAGGGGCCGAGCAGTACTTC.

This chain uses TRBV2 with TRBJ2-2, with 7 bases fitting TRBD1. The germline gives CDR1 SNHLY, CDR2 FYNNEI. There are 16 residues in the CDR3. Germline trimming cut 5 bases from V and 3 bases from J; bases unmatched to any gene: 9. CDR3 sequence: CASSNHGTEDTGELFF. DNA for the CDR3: TGTGCCAGCAGTAACCACGGGACAGAAGACACCGGGGAGCTGTTTTTT.

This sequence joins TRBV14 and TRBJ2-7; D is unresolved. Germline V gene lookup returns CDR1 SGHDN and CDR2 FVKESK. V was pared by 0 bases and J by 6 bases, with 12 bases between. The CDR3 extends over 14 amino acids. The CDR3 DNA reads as TGTGCCAGCAGCCAAGAACAAGGATGGGTCGAGCAGTACTTC. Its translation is CASSQEQGWVEQYF.

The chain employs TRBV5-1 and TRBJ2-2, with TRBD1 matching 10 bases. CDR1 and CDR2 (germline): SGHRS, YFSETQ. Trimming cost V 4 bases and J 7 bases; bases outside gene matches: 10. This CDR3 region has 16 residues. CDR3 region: CASSPNRQGAIGELFF. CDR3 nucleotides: TGCGCCAGCAGCCCAAATCGACAGGGGGCAATCGGGGAGCTGTTTTTT.

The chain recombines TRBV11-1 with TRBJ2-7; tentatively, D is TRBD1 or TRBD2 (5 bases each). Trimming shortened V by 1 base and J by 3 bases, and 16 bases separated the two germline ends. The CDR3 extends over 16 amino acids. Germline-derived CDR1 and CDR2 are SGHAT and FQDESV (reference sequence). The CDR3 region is CASSLDLYEGNYEQYF. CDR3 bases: TGTGCCAGCAGCTTAGACTTGTACGAGGGGAACTACGAGCAGTACTTC.

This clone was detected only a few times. The CDR3, as DNA: TGTGCCAGCAGCGCAAACCCCCGGACAGGGGGCATCACTGAAGCTTTCTTT. Its translation: CASSANPRTGGITEAFF. The chain couples TRBV9 to TRBJ1-1; 11 bases match TRBD1. Germline V gene lookup returns CDR1 SGDLS and CDR2 YYNGEE. V shed 3 bases and J 4 bases; nucleotides not matched to a gene: 11. This CDR3 is 17 amino acids long.

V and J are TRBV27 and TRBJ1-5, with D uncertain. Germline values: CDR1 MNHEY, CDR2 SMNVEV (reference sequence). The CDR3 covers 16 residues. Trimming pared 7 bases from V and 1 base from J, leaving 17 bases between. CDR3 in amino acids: CASTPSRLTSNQPQHF. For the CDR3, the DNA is TGTGCCAGCACCCCCTCCCGCTTGACGAGCAATCAGCCCCAGCATTTT.

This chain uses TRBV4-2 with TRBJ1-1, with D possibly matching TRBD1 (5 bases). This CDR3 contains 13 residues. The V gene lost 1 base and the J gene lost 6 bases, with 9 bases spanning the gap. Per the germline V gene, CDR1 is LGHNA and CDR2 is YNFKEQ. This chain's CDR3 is CASSQAIGAEAFF. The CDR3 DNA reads TGTGCCAGCAGCCAAGCTATAGGGGCTGAAGCTTTCTTT.

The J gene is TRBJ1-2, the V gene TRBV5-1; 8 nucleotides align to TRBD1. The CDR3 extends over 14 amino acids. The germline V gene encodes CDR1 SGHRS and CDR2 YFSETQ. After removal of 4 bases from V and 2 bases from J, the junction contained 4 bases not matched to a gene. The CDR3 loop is CASSEGQANYGYTF. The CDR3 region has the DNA TGCGCCAGCAGCGAGGGACAGGCCAACTATGGCTACACCTTC.

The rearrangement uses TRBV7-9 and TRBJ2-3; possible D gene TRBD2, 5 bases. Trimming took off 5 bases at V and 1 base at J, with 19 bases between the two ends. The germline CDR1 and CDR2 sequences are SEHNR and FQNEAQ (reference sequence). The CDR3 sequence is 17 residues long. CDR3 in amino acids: CASSPPRVGLGTDTQYF. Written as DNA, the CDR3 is TGTGCCAGCAGCCCACCGCGGGTGGGTCTTGGCACAGATACGCAGTATTTT.

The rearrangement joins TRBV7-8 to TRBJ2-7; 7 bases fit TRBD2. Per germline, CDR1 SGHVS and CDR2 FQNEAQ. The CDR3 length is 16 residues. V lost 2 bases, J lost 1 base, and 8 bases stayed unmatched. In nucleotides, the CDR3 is TGTGCCAGCAGCTTATATGGCGGGAGTGTTTCCTACGAGCAGTACTTC. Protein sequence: CASSLYGGSVSYEQYF.

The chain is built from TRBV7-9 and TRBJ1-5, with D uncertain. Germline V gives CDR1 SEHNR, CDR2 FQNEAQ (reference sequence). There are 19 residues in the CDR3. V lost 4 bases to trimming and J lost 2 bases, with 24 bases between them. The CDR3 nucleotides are TGTGCCAGCAGCTCCGGCTCGAAAGGGCCCCTCTCGGGCAATCAGCCCCAGCATTTT. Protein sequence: CASSSGSKGPLSGNQPQHF.

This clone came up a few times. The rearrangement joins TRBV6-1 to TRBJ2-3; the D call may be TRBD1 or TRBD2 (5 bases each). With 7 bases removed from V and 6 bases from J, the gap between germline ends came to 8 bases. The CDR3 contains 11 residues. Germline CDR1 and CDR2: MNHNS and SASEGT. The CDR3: CASIEGDTQYF. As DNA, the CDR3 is TGTGCCAGCATAGAGGGGGATACGCAGTATTTT.

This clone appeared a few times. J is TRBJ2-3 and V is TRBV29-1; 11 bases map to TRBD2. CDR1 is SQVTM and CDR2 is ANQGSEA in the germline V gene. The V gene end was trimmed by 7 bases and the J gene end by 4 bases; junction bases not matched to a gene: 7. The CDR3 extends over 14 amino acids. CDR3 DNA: TGCAGCGCCCAGGGACTAGCGGAGGCAGATACGCAGTATTTT. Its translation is CSAQGLAEADTQYF.

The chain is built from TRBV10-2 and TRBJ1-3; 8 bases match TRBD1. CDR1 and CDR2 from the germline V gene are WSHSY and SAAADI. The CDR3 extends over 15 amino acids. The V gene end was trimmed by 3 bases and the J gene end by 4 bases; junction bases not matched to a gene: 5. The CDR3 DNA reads TGCGCCAGCAGTGAAAGGACAGGGAGAGGAAACACCATATATTTT. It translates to CASSERTGRGNTIYF.

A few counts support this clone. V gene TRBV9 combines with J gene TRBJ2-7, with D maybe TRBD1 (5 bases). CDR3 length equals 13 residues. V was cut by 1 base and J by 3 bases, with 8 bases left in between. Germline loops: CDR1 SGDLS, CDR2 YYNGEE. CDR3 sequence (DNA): TGTGCCAGCAGCGTATCTACAGGCTACGAGCAGTACTTC. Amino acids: CASSVSTGYEQYF.

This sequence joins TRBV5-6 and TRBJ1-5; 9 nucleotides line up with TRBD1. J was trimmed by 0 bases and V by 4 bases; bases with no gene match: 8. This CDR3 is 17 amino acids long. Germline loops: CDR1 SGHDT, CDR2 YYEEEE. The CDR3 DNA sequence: TGTGCCAGCAGCCTGACAGGGGGATACTATAGCAATCAGCCCCAGCATTTT. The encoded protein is CASSLTGGYYSNQPQHF.

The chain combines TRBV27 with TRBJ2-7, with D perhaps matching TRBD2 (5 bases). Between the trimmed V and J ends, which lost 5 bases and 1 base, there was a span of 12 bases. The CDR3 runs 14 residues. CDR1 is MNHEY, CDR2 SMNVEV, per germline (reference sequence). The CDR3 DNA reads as TGTGCCAGCAGTCCGATCGGGAATTCCTACGAGCAGTACTTC. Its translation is CASSPIGNSYEQYF.

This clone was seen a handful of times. Here the CDR3 DNA reads TGCGCCAGCAGCTTGGCAACCAGCCGGAGCTCCTACAATGAGCAGTTCTTC. It yields the protein CASSLATSRSSYNEQFF. V and J are TRBV5-1 and TRBJ2-1, with D unclear. Per germline, CDR1 SGHRS and CDR2 YFSETQ. V lost 0 bases, J lost 0 bases, and 13 bases lay in between. There are 17 residues in the CDR3.

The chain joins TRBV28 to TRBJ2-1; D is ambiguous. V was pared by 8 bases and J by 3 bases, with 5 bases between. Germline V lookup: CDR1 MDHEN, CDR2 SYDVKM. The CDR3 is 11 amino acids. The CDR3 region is CASSGYNEQFF. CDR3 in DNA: TGTGCCAGCTCAGGCTACAATGAGCAGTTCTTC.

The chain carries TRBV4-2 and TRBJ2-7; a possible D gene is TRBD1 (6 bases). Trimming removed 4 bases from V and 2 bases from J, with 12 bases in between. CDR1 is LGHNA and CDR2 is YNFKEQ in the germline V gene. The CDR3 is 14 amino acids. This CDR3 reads CASSPGDITYEQYF. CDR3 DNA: TGTGCCAGCAGCCCAGGGGACATCACCTACGAGCAGTACTTC.

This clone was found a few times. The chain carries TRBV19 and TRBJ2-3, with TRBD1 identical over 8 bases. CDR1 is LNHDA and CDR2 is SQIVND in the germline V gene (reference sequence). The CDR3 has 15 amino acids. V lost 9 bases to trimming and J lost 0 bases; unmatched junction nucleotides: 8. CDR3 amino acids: CASHRGYLSTDTQYF. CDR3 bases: TGTGCCAGCCACAGGGGGTACCTTAGCACAGATACGCAGTATTTT.

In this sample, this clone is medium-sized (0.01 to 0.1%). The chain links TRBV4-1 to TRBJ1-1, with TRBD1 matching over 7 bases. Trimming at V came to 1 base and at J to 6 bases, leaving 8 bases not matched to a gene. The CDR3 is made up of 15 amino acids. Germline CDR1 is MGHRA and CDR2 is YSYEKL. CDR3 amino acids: CASSQVGTGDPEAFF. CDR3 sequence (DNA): TGCGCCAGCAGCCAAGTGGGAACAGGGGACCCTGAAGCTTTCTTT.

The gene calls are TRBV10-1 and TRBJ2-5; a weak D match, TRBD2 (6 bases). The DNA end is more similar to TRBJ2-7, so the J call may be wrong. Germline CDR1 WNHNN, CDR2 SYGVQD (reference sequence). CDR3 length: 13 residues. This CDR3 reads CASAGTSRGEQYF. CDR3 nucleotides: TGCGCCAGCGCCGGGACTTCGAGGGGCGAGCAGTACTTC.

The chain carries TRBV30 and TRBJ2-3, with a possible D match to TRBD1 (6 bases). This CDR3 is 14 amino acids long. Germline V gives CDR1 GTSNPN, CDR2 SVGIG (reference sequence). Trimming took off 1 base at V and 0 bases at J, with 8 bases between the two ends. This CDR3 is CAWSGGGSTDTQYF. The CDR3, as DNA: TGTGCCTGGAGTGGAGGGGGAAGCACAGATACGCAGTATTTT.

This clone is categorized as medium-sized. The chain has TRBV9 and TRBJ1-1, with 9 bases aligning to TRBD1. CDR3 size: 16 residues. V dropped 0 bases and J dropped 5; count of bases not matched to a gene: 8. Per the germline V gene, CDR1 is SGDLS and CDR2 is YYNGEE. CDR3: CASSVVTGGSYTEAFF. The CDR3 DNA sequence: TGTGCCAGCAGCGTAGTGACAGGGGGGAGTTATACTGAAGCTTTCTTT.

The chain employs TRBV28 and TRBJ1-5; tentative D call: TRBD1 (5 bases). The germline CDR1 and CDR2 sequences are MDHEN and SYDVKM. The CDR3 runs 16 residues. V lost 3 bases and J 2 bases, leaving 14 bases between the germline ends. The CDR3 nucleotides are TGTGCCAGCAGTTTCGAAGGGGCGGCGCGCAATCAGCCCCAGCATTTT. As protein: CASSFEGAARNQPQHF. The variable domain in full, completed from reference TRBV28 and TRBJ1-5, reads DVKVTQSSRYLVKRTGEKVFLECVQDMDHENMFWYRQDPGLGLRLIYFSYDVKMKEKGDIPEGYSVSREKKERFSLILESASTNQTSMYLCASSFEGAARNQPQHFGDGTRLSIL.